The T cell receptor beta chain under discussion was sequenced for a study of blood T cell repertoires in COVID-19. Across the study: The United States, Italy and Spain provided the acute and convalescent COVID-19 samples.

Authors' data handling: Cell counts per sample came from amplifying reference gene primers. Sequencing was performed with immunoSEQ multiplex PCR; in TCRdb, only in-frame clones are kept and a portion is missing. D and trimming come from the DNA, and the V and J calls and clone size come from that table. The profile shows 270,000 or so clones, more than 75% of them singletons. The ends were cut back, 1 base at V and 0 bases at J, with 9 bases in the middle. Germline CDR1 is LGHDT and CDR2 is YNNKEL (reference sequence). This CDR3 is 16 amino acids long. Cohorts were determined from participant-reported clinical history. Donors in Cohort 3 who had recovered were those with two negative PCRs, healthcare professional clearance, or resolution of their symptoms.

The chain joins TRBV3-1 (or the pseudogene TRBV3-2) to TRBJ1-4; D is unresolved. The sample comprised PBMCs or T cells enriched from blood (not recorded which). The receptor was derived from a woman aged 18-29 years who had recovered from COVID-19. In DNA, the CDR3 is TGTGCCAGCAGCCAAGTCGGGGTGACAACTAATGAAAAACTGTTTTTT. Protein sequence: CASSQVGVTTNEKLFF.